This T cell receptor (beta chain) was retrieved from a study of blood T cell repertoires in COVID-19 (dated by TCRdb to about 2020). At the level of the whole study: Samples from collaborators originated in the United States, Italy and Spain and spanned both the acute and convalescent phases of COVID-19. The prospective study material was composed of cDNA or gDNA derived from T cells, B-cell-depleted T cells, or PBMCs. Deeply sampled blood TCRbeta repertoires from subjects exposed to, actively infected with, or recovered from COVID-19 were included in the dataset. The repertoires were released in a freely available public database intended as a resource for research on the immune response to SARS-CoV-2. Samples were obtained from the ongoing ImmuneRACE study (first 160 participants) and from over 1,000 subjects provided by 6 global collaborators. Sample metadata almost always included a de-identified subject ID, COVID-19 status, age in years and sex. HLA class I and class II types, where available, came from metadata supplied by the sample provider rather than from assay-based typing. Findings and caveats that apply to the study as a whole: How much clinical and demographic metadata was included differed by source and by participant, and the metadata was provided uncurated.

A single count supports this clone. Its antigen is still unknown. There are no base qualities to consult, and no much larger clone falls within one base. The collaborating institutions used their own protocols to collect whole blood in K2EDTA tubes. For TCRbeta analysis, collaborators shipped samples as frozen whole blood, isolated PBMCs, or DNA extracted from either of those sample types. TCRbeta CDR3 regions were amplified from genomic DNA using the immunoSEQ Assay, a bias-controlled multiplex PCR. Regarding the original processing steps: Nucleated cell counts per sample were estimated from amplification of reference gene primers within the assay. To quantify the absolute abundance of each unique TCRbeta CDR3 rearrangement, sequence reads were collapsed and filtered. For each sample, productive Simpson clonality was calculated by taking the square root of Simpson's diversity index across productive rearrangements. TCRdb took over this immuneACCESS table, retaining in-frame rearrangements with V and J assigned. Such tables are incomplete; in checked studies, under half of the missing clones stem from an unresolved V gene, and the remainder is unexplained. V and J calls and clone size follow that table, whereas D and trimming were derived from the DNA. Counted in this sample were about 88,000 clones; 85% to 95% of them appeared once. Roughly 1.7% of the sample comes from the top ten.

Looking up the germline V gene yields CDR1 MGHDK and CDR2 SYGVNS. V is clipped by 5 bases and J by 4 bases, and the sequence between their germline boundaries is 20 bases long. From cysteine to phenylalanine, the CDR3 is 16 amino acids long. Only CDR3 DNA is held: 48 bases, read in frame from base 1. The sequence came from a man aged 60 to 69 with acute or convalescent COVID-19. The source material was peripheral blood. The rearranged segments are TRBV25-1 and TRBJ1-2, and possibly TRBD1, on 5 matching bases. Here is the DNA: TGTGCCAGCAGTTCCCAAGGAACGCAGGGCCTCTATGGCTACACCTTC. This yields the protein CASSSQGTQGLYGYTF.